The present T cell receptor (beta chain) was sequenced within a study of blood T cells in healthy people across ages. V dropped 4 bases and J dropped 8 bases, with 12 bases sitting between them. CDR1 and CDR2 from the germline V gene are MNHEY and SMNVEV (reference sequence). The CDR3 has 13 amino acids. A second 7 to 11 cycle PCR used barcoded and J-beta primers. TCRdb ran MiXCR on the 5' RACE reads and lists one entry per CDR3 protein. The sample records roughly 1.5 million distinct CDR3 sequences, 35% to 45% being singletons. Each donor had roughly 10 milliliters of peripheral blood drawn. Each sample had at least 6.5 million PBMCs isolated.

The chain is built from TRBV27 and TRBJ1-5; D ambiguous. Sequences were obtained from blood. This receptor was taken from a young woman in good health. The CDR3 loop reads CASSSQYGKPQHF. The CDR3 nucleotides read TGTGCCAGCAGTTCCCAATATGGCAAGCCCCAGCATTTT.